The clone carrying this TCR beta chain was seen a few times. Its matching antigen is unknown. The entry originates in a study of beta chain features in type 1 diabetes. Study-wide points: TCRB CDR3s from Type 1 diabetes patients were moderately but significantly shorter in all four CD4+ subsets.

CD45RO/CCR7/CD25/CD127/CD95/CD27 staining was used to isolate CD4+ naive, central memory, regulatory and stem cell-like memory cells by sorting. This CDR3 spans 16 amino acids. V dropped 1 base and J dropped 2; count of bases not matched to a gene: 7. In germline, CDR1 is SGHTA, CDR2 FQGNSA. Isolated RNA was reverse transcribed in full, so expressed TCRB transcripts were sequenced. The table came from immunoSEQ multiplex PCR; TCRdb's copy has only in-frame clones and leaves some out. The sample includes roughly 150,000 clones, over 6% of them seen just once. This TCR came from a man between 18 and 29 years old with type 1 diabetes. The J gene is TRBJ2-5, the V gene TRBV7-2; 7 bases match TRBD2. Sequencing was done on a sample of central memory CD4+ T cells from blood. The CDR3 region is CASSLGPGEGQETQYF. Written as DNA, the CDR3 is TGTGCCAGCAGCTTAGGGCCCGGGGAGGGGCAAGAGACCCAGTACTTC.